This TCR beta chain was retrieved from a study of neoadjuvant anti-PD-1 for oral cavity cancer. The time point is: after neoadjuvant nivolumab, at surgical resection. PBMC libraries mostly used approximately 500 ng of input genomic DNA, with six replicates per sample. Generated by immunoSEQ multiplex PCR, the TCRdb table keeps only in-frame clones and is missing some. Among 8,500 to 9,500 clones listed, more than 70% were seen once. Per germline, CDR1 SGHNT and CDR2 YENEEA. Trimming shortened V by 4 bases and J by 6 bases, and 7 bases separated the two germline ends. CDR3 size: 12 residues. The TCR originated in a person aged 35 to 85 with oral cavity squamous cell carcinoma. The V and J genes are TRBV11-3 and TRBJ2-1; D call uncertain. The sample here was PBMCs, taken after nivolumab (anti-PD-1) treatment. The CDR3 spells CASSSSGNEQFF. The CDR3 nucleotides read TGTGCCAGCAGCTCCTCGGGCAATGAGCAGTTCTTC.